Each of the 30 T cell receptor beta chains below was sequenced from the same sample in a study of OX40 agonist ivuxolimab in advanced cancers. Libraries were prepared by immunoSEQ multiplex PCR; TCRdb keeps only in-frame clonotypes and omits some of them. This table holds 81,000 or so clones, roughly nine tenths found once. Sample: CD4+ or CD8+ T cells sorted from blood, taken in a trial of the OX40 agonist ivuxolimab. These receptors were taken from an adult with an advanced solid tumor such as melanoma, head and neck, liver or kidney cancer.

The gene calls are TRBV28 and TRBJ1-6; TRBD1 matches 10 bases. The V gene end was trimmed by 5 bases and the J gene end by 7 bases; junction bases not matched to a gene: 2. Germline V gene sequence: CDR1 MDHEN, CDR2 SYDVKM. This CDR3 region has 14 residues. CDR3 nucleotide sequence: TGTGCCAGCAGTGGGGGACAGGGGAATTCACCCCTCCACTTT. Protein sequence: CASSGGQGNSPLHF.

CDR3 loop: CASSWPGGGYTF. In DNA form, the CDR3 reads TGTGCCAGCAGTTGGCCGGGTGGTGGCTACACCTTC. The rearrangement joins TRBV6-5 to TRBJ1-2; D is ambiguous. CDR1 is MNHEY and CDR2 is SVGAGI in the germline V gene. The CDR3 runs to 12 residues. Trimming shortened V by 4 bases and J by 7 bases, and 10 bases separated the two germline ends.

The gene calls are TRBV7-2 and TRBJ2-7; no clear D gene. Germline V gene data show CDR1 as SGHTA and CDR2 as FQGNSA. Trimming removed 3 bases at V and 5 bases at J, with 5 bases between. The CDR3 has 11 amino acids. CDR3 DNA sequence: TGTGCCAGCAGCTTTGGGAACGAGCAGTACTTC. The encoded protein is CASSFGNEQYF.

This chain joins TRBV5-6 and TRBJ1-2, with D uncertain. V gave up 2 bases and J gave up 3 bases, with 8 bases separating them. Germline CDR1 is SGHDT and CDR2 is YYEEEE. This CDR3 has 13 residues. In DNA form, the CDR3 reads TGTGCCAGCAGCTTCGTTGCGGACTATGGCTACACCTTC. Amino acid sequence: CASSFVADYGYTF. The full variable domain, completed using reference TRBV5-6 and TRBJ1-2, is DAGVTQSPTHLIKTRGQQVTLRCSPKSGHDTVSWYQQALGQGPQFIFQYYEEEERQRGNFPDRFSGHQFPNYSSELNVNALLLGDSALYLCASSFVADYGYTFGSGTRLTVV.

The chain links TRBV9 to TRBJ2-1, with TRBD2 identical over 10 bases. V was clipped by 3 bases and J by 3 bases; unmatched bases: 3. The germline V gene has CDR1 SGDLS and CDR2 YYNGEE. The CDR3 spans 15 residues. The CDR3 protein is CASSAGLAFYNEQFF. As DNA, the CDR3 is TGTGCCAGCAGCGCGGGACTAGCGTTCTACAATGAGCAGTTCTTC.

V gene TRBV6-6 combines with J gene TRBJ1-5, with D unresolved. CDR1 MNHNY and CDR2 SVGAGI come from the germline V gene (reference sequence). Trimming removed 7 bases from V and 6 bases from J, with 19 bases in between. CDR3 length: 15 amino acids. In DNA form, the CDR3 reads TGTGCCAGCACCCCGGGGTCTGGGAACGGTCAGCCCCAGCATTTT. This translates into CASTPGSGNGQPQHF.

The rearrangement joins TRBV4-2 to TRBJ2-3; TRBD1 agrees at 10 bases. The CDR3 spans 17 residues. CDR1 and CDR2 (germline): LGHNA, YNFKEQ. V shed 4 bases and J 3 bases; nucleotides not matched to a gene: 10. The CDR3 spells CASSRTPGQGRTDTQYF. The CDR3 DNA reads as TGTGCCAGCAGCCGGACCCCGGGACAGGGGAGGACAGATACGCAGTATTTT.

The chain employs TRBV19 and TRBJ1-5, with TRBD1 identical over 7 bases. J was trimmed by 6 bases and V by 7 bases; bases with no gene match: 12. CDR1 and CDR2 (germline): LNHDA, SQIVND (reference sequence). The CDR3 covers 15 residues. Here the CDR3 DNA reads TGTGCCAGTACCGCGAGAAGACAGGGAGGTCAGCCCCAGCATTTT. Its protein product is CASTARRQGGQPQHF.

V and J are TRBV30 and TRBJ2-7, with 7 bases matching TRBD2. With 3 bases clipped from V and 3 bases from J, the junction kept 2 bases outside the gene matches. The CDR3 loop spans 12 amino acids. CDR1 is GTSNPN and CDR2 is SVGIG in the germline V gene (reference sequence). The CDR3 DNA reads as TGTGCCTGGAGGCGGGGGAGCTACGAGCAGTACTTC. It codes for CAWRRGSYEQYF.

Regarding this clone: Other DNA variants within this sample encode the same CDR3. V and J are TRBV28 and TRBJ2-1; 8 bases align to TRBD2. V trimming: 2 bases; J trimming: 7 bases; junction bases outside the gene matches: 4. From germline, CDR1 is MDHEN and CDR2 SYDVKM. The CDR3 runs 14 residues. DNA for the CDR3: TGTGCCAGCAGTTTAGCGGGGGGCGGTAATGAGCAGTTCTTC. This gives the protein CASSLAGGGNEQFF.

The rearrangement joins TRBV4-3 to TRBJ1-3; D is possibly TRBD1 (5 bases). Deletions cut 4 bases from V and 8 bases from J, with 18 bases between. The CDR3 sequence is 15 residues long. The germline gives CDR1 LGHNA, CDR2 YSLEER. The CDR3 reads CASSLTAEGGDTIYF. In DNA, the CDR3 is TGCGCCAGCAGCCTGACAGCTGAGGGCGGGGACACCATATATTTT.

CDR3 in DNA: TGTGCCAGCAGTTACAGCGGACCGCCAGCCCAGCATTTT. Protein product: CASSYSGPPAQHF. The chain uses TRBV6-5 and TRBJ1-5; D gene ambiguous. Germline V CDR1 and CDR2: MNHEY, SVGAGI. This CDR3 is built from 13 residues. Trimming removed 2 bases from V and 11 bases from J, with 13 bases in between.

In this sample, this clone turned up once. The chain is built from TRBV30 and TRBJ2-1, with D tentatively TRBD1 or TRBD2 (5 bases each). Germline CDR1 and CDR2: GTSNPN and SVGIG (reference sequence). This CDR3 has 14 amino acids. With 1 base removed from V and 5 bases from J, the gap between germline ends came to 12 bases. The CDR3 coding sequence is TGTGCCTGGAGTGGGGGGTCGTTCAACAATGAGCAGTTCTTC. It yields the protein CAWSGGSFNNEQFF.

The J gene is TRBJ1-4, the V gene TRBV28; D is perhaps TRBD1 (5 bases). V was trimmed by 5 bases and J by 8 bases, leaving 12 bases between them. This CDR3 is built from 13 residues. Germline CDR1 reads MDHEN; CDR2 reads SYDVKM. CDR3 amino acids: CASSPGTGEKLFF. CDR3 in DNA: TGTGCCAGCAGTCCGGGGACGGGCGAAAAACTGTTTTTT.

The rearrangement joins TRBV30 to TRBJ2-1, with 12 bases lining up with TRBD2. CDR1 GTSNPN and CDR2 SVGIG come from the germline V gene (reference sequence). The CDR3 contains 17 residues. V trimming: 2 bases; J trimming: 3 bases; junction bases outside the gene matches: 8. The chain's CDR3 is CAWSKPGLAGSYNEQFF. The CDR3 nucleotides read TGTGCCTGGAGTAAACCCGGACTAGCGGGAAGCTACAATGAGCAGTTCTTC.

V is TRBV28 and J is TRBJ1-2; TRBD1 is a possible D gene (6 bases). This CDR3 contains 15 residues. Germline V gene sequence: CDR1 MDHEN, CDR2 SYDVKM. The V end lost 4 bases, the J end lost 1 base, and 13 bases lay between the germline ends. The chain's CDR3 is CASSSHREDNYGYTF. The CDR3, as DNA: TGTGCCAGCAGTTCTCACAGGGAGGATAACTATGGCTACACCTTC.

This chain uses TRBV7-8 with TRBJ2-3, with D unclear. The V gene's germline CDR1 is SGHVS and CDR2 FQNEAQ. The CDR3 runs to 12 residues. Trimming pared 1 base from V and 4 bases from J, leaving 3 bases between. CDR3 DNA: TGTGCCAGCAGCTTAGATCCAGATACGCAGTATTTT. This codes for CASSLDPDTQYF.

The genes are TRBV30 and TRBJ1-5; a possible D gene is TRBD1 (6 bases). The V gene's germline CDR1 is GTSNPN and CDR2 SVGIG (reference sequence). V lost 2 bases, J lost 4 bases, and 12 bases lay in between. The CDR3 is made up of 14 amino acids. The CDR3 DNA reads TGTGCCTGGAGTCTAGGACAGTCGAATCAGCCCCAGCATTTT. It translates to CAWSLGQSNQPQHF.

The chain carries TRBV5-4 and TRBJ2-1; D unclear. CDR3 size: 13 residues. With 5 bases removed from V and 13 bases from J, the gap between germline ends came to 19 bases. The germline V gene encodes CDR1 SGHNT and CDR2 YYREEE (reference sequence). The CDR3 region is CASRSDWLKDQFF. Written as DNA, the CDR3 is TGTGCCAGCAGGAGCGACTGGCTCAAGGACCAGTTCTTC.

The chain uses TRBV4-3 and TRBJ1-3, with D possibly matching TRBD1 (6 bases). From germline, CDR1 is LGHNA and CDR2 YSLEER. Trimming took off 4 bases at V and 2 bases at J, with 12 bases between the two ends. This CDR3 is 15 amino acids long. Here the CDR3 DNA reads TGCGCCAGCAGCCGCCTTACAGGGACTGGAAACACCATATATTTT. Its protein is CASSRLTGTGNTIYF.

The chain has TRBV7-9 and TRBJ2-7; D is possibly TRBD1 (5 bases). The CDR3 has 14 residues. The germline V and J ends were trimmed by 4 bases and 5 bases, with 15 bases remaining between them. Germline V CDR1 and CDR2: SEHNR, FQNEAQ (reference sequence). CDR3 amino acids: CASSSWGREDEQYF. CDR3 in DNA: TGTGCCAGCAGCTCGTGGGGCCGAGAGGACGAGCAGTACTTC.

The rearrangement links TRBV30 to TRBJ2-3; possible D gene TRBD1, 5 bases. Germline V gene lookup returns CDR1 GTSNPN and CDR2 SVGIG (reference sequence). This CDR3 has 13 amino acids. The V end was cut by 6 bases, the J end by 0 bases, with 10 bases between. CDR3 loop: CACVRDSTDTQYF. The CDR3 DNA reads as TGTGCCTGTGTCAGGGATAGCACAGATACGCAGTATTTT. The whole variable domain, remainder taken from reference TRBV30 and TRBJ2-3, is SQTIHQWPATLVQPVGSPLSLECTVEGTSNPNLYWYRQAAGRGLQLLFYSVGIGQISSEVPQNLSASRPQDRQFILSSKKLLLSDSGFYLCACVRDSTDTQYFGPGTRLTVL.

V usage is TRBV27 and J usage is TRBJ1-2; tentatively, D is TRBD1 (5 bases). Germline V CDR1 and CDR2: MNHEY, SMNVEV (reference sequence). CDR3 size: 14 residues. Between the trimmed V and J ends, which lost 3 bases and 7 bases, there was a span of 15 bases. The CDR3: CASSFGLGVGGYTF. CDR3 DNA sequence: TGTGCCAGCAGTTTCGGTCTGGGGGTCGGTGGCTACACCTTC.

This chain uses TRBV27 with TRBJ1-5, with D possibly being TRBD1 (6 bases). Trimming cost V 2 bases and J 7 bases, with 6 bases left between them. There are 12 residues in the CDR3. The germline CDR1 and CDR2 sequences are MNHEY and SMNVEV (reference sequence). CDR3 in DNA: TGTGCCAGCAGTTTACAGGGGCAGCCCCAGCATTTT. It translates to CASSLQGQPQHF.

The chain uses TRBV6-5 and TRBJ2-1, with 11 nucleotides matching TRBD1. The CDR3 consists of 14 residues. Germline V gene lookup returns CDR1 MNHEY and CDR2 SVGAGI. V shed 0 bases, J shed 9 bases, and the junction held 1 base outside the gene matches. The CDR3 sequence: CASSYSDRGPEQFF. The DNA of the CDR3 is TGTGCCAGCAGTTACTCGGACAGGGGGCCTGAGCAGTTCTTC.

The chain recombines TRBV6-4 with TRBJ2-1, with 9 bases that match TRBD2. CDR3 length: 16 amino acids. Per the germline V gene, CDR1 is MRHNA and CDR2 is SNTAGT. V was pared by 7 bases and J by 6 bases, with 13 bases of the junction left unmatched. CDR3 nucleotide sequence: TGTGCCAGCAAGTTTAGTCCTCCGCGGGGGGGCAATGAGCAGTTCTTC. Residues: CASKFSPPRGGNEQFF.

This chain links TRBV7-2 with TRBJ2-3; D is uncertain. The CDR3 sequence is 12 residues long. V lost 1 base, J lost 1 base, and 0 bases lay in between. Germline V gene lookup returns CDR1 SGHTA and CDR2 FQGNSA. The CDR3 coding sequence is TGTGCCAGCAGCTTAGGCACAGATACGCAGTATTTT. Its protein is CASSLGTDTQYF.

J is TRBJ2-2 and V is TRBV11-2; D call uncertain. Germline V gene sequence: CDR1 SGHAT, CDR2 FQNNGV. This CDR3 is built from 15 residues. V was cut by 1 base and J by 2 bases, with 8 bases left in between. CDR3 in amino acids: CASSLGGRNTGELFF. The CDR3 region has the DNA TGTGCCAGCAGCTTAGGTGGTCGAAACACCGGGGAGCTGTTTTTT.

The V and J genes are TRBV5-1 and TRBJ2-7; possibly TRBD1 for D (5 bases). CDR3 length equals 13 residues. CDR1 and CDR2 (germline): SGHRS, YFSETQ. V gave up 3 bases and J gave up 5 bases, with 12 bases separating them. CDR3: CASSSAGYHEQYV. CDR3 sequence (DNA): TGCGCCAGCAGCTCTGCAGGGTACCACGAGCAGTACGTC.

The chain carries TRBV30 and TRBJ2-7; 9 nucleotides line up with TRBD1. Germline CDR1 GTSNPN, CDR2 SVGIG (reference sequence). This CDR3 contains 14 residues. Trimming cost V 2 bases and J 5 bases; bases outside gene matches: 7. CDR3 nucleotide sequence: TGTGCCTGGAGTTCGGGACAGGGAATCAACGAGCAGTACGTC. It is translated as CAWSSGQGINEQYV.